The source of this TCR beta chain is a study of beta chain features in type 1 diabetes. For this clone: No antigen is known for it.

Broader study findings: Type 1 diabetes patients had moderately but significantly shorter TCRB CDR3s in all four CD4+ subsets.

The germline CDR1 and CDR2 sequences are PRHDT and FYEKMQ (reference sequence). The CDR3 sequence is 12 residues long. Trimming cost V 5 bases and J 6 bases, with 11 bases left between them. Every bit of the isolated RNA underwent reverse transcription, so sequencing read expressed TCRB transcripts. Repertoires were generated with immunoSEQ multiplex PCR, while TCRdb's copy carries only in-frame clones and drops some. Of 500,000 to 850,000 clones in the sample, more than 12% are singletons; the top ten hold just under 0.04%. Every single donor gave one heparinised blood draw, and these averaged approximately 110 mL. A CD45RO/CCR7/CD25/CD127/CD95/CD27 panel sorted naive, central memory, regulatory and stem cell-like memory CD4+ cells.

The sequence came from a man younger than 30 with type 1 diabetes. Input material: naive CD4+ T cells from blood. This sequence joins TRBV13 and TRBJ2-7; D remains unclear. The chain's CDR3 is CASSLPFGEQYF. The CDR3 DNA reads TGTGCCAGCAGCCTCCCTTTTGGCGAGCAGTACTTC.